This T cell receptor (beta chain) came from a study of glioma-infiltrating T cells after dendritic cell vaccination. TCRdb's copy holds only in-frame clones and misses some; the assay was immunoSEQ multiplex PCR. The sample includes 45,000 to 55,000 clones, about 85% of them seen just once. The CDR3 extends over 16 amino acids. Looked up from germline, CDR1 is SGHTS and CDR2 is YDEGEE. The germline V and J ends were trimmed by 4 bases and 2 bases, with 18 bases remaining between them. The V call is TRBV5-8, the J call TRBJ1-1; D gene uncertain. The clonotype comes from a human donor with glioblastoma. This sample comprised blood, obtained before dendritic cell vaccination. As DNA, the CDR3 is TGTGCCAGCAGCCTAGGCAGCCGACGCCCCAACACTGAAGCTTTCTTT. It specifies CASSLGSRRPNTEAFF.